This T cell receptor beta chain derives from a study of blood T cell repertoires in COVID-19. Background on the study: Samples came from the United States, Italy and Spain, spanning acute and convalescent COVID-19. The cDNA or gDNA used as material had been derived from T cells, B-cell-depleted T cells, or PBMCs.

Trimming cost V 6 bases and J 7 bases, with 15 bases left between them. The CDR3 spans 13 residues. Profiled with immunoSEQ multiplex PCR; TCRdb holds only in-frame clones, not every one. Of around 300,000 clones listed, roughly 89% are singletons. This sequence joins TRBV12-3 or TRBV12-4 and TRBJ1-2; D might be TRBD1 (5 bases). The origin of this receptor is a woman between 40 and 55 years old who had recovered from COVID-19. The sample consisted of peripheral blood. CDR3 DNA sequence: TGTGCCAGCAGCCCTAACAGGTTTTTTGGCTACACCTTC. Translated: CASSPNRFFGYTF.